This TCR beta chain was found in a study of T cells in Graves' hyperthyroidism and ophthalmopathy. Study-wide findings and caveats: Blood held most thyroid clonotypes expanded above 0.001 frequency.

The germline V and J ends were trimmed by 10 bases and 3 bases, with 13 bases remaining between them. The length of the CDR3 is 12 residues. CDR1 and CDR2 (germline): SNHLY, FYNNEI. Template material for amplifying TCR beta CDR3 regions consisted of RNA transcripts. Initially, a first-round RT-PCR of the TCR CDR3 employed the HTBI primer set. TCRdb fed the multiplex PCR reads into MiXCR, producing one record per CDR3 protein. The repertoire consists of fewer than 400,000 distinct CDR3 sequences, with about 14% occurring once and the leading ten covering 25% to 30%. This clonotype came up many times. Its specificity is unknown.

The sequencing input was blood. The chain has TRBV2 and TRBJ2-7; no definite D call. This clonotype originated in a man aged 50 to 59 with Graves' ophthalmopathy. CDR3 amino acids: CATSEEDYEQYF. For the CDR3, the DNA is TGTGCCACCTCGGAAGAGGACTACGAGCAGTACTTC.